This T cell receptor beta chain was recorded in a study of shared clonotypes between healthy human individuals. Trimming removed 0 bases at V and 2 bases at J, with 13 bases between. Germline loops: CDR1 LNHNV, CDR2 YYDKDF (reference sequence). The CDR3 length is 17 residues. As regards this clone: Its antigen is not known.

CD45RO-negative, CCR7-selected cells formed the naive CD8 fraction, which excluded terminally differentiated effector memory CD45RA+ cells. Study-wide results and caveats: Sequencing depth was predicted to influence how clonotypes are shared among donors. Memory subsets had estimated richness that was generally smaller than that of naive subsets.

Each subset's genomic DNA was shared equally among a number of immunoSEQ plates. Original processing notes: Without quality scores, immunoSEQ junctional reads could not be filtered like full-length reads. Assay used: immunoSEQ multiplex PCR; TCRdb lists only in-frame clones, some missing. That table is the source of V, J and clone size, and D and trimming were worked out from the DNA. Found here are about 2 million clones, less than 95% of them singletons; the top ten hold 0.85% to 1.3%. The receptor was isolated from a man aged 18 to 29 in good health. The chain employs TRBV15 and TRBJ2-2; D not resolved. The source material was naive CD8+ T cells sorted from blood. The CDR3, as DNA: TGTGCCACCAGCAGAGACCACGGGTTTTCCAACACCGGGGAGCTGTTTTTT. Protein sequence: CATSRDHGFSNTGELFF.